This entry describes one T cell receptor (beta chain). This CDR3 has 15 residues. The V end was cut by 2 bases, the J end by 3 bases, with 11 bases between. CDR1 is MNHEY and CDR2 is SMNVEV in the germline V gene (reference sequence). PCR employed 60 Vbeta and 13 Jbeta primers. TCRdb's table, derived via immunoSEQ multiplex PCR, lists solely in-frame clones and lacks some. The data contain 130,000 or so clones, around 78% of them seen just once; the ten biggest clones take up more than 1.5%. This sample is part of a study of cytomegalovirus exposure and HLA in healthy donors. The source of this sequence is a man in his forties in good health and CMV-seronegative. Sequenced: PBMCs. The chain combines TRBV27 with TRBJ2-1; a possible D gene is TRBD2 (5 bases). In DNA form, the CDR3 reads TGTGCCAGCAGTTTACGGAGCGGCCACTACAATGAGCAGTTCTTC. It translates to CASSLRSGHYNEQFF.